This record concerns one T cell receptor beta chain sequence. This receptor's antigen is unknown. No base qualities exist here, and no much larger clone lies one base off it. Library generation was performed with PCR. These reads were obtained on an Illumina HiSeq 2500. TCR libraries were prepared with molecular barcoding, using unique molecular identifiers to normalize TCRbeta repertoire quantification. Clones were called with MiXCR by TCRdb after fastp trimmed the public reads at Q25, and only in-frame beta chains were retained. Each entry is one CDR3 protein sequence, shown with its most common DNA and genes. This sample has 780,000 or so distinct CDR3 sequences in its table, and approximately 15% of those were observed once. In total, the top ten clones hold around 5.3% of the sample. The sample's treatment or condition, from its label and the paper: allogeneic hematopoietic cell transplantation with graft depleted of TCRalphabeta T cells and CD19 B cells. The children who served as transplant recipients had been given grafts of TCRalphabeta/CD19-depleted allogeneic hematopoietic cells.

From the cysteine up to the phenylalanine, the CDR3 has a length of 16 residues. The DNA shown is the 48-base CDR3, in frame from base 1. CDR1 and CDR2, looked up from the germline V gene, are KGHSH and LQKENI. V is clipped by 6 bases and J by 0 bases, and the sequence between their germline boundaries is 15 bases long. This specimen belongs to a study of T-cell reconstitution after alpha-beta-depleted transplantation in children (dated by TCRdb to the mid-2010s). With regard to the full study: Using TCR repertoire profiling, the study followed T-cell immune reconstitution in a quantitative way in children after TCRalphabeta/CD19-depleted allogeneic hematopoietic cell transplantation. Summary of the overall study and its limitations: Over the following months the frequencies of hyperexpanded clones went down, and after one year T-cell counts and TCRbeta diversity were mostly credited to newly produced T cells. The apparently early alphabetaT-cell count recovery about two months after transplant was reportedly dependent on only several hundred rapidly expanded clones derived from non-depleted graft cells. In some patients, high TCRbeta diversity at day 60 was attributed to recipient T cells and intrathymic progenitors that had survived conditioning.

The V gene is TRBV18 and the J gene is TRBJ2-1; the D call is tentative, TRBD1 or TRBD2, as each matches 5 bases. The sequence was obtained from a male patient aged 5 to 17 who had a stem cell transplant for acute lymphoblastic leukemia, so the T cells may come from the graft donor. The specimen was PBMCs, mostly from graft donor cells, collected 360 days after TCRalphabeta/CD19-depleted stem cell transplant. The CDR3 corresponds to CASSLPGRLSYNEQFF. The bases read TGTGCCAGCTCTCTACCGGGACGCCTCTCCTACAATGAGCAGTTCTTC.